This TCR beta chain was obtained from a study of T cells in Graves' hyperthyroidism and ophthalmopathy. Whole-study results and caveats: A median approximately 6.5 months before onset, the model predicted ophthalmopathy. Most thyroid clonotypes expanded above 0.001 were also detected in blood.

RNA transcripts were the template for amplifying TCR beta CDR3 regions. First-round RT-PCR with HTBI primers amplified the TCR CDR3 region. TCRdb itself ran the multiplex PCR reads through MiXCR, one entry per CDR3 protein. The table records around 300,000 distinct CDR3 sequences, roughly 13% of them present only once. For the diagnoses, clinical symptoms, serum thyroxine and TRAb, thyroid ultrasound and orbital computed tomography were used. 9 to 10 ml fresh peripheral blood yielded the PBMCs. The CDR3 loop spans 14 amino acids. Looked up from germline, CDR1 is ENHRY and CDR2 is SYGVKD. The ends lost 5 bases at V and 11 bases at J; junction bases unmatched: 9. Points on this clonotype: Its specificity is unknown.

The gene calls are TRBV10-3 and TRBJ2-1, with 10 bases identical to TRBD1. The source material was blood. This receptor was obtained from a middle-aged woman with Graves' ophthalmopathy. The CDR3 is CAISQPSGQGKQFF. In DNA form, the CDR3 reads TGTGCCATCAGTCAACCATCGGGACAGGGGAAGCAGTTCTTC.